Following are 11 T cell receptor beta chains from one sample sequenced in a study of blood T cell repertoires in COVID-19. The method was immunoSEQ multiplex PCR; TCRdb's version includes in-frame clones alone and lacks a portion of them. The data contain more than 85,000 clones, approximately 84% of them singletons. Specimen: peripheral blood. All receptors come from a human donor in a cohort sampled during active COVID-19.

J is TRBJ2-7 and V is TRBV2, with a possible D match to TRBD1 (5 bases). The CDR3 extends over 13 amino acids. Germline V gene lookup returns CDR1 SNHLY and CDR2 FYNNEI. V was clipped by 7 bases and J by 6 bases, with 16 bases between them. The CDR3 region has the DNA TGTGCCAGCACCCCCCCCAGCCAGGGCGAGCAGTACTTC. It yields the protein CASTPPSQGEQYF. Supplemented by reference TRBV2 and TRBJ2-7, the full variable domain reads EPEVTQTPSHQVTQMGQEVILRCVPISNHLYFYWYRQILGQKVEFLVSFYNNEISEKSEIFDDQFSVERPDGSNFTLKIRSTKLEDSAMYFCASTPPSQGEQYFGPGTRLTVT.

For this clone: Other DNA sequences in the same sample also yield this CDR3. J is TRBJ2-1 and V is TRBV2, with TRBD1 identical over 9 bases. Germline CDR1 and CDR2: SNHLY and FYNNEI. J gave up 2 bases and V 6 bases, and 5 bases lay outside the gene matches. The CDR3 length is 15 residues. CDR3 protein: CASSGTGRTYNEQFF. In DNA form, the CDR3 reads TGTGCCAGCAGCGGGACAGGGCGGACCTACAATGAGCAGTTCTTC.

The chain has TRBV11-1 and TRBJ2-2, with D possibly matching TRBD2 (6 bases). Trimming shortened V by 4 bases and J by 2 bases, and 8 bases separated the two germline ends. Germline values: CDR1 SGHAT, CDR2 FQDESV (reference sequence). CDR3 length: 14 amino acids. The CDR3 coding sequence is TGTGCCAGCAGCTCGACTAGAAACACCGGGGAGCTGTTTTTT. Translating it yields CASSSTRNTGELFF.

The DNA of the CDR3 is TGTGCCAGCTCACAACGGACAGGGAAGTTTTCCGGGGAGCTGTTTTTT. Translation gives CASSQRTGKFSGELFF. This chain joins TRBV18 and TRBJ2-2, with 8 bases that match TRBD1. CDR3 length: 16 amino acids. The germline CDR1 and CDR2 sequences are KGHSH and LQKENI. Trimming took 4 bases from V and 6 from J; bases not matched to a gene: 10.

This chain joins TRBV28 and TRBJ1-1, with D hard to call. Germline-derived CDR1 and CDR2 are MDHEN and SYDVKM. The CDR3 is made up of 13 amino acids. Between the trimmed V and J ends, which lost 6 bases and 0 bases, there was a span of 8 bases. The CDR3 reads CASSITLNTEAFF. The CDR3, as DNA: TGTGCCAGCAGCATCACACTGAACACTGAAGCTTTCTTT. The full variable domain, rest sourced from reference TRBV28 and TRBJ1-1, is DVKVTQSSRYLVKRTGEKVFLECVQDMDHENMFWYRQDPGLGLRLIYFSYDVKMKEKGDIPEGYSVSREKKERFSLILESASTNQTSMYLCASSITLNTEAFFGQGTRLTVV.

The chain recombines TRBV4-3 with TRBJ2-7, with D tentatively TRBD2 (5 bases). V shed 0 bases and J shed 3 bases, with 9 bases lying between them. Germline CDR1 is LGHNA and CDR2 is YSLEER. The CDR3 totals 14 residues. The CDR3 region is CASSQDREIYEQYF. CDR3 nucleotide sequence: TGCGCCAGCAGCCAAGATAGGGAGATCTACGAGCAGTACTTC.

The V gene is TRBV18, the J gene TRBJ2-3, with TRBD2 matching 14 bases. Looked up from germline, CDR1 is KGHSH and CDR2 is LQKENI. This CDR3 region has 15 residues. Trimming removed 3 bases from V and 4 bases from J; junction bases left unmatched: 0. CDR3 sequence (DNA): TGTGCCAGCTCACCGACTAGCGGGGGGGCAGATACGCAGTATTTT. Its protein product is CASSPTSGGADTQYF.

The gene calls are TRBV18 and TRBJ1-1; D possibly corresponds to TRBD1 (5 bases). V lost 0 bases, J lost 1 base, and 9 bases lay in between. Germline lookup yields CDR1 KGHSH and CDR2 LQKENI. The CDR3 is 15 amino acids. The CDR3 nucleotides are TGTGCCAGCTCACCACCGAGCAGGGAGAACACTGAAGCTTTCTTT. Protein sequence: CASSPPSRENTEAFF.

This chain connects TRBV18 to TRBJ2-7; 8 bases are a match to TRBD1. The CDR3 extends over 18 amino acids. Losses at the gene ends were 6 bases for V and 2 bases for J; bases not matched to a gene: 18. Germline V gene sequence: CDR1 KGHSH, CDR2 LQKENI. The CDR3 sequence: CASSPRSSGTGGTYEQYF. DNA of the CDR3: TGTGCCAGCTCTCCCAGGAGTTCCGGGACAGGAGGCACCTACGAGCAGTACTTC.

The CDR3 loop reads CASSFSGGPGTDTQYF. The CDR3, as DNA: TGTGCCAGCAGCTTTTCGGGGGGGCCGGGAACAGATACGCAGTATTTT. This chain uses TRBV7-2 with TRBJ2-3; 8 nucleotides line up with TRBD2. In germline, CDR1 is SGHTA, CDR2 FQGNSA. The CDR3 consists of 16 residues. The trim removed 3 bases at V and 3 bases at J, leaving 8 bases unmatched.

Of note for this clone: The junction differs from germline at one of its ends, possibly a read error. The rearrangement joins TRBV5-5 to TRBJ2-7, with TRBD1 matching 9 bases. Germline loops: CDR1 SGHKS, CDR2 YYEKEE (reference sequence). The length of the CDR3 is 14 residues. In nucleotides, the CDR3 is TGTGCCAGCAGTTTGGGACAGGGAGCCTACGAGCAGTACTTC. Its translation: CASSLGQGAYEQYF.